What follows are 3 T cell receptor beta chains derived from one specimen sequenced in a study of T cell repertoires in cytomegalovirus infection. Using its own MiXCR run on the reads, TCRdb lists one record per CDR3 protein. The sample has approximately 270,000 distinct CDR3 sequences; roughly a fifth are singletons. These TCRs' antigens remain unknown. Material: cultured PBMCs, obtained from culture after CMV antigen stimulation. These receptor sequences come from a human donor in good health (CMV status not recorded). Some clones in this sample may be carry-over from other donors' samples.

The chain has TRBV7-2 and TRBJ1-4; no clear D gene. Trimming shortened V by 5 bases and J by 0 bases, and 13 bases separated the two germline ends. The CDR3 sequence is 16 residues long. CDR1 and CDR2 from the germline V gene are SGHTA and FQGNSA. CDR3 sequence: CASSRAGSATNEKLFF. In nucleotides, the CDR3 is TGTGCCAGCAGCCGGGCCGGAAGTGCAACTAATGAAAAACTGTTTTTT.

V gene TRBV3-1 combines with J gene TRBJ2-1; the match to TRBD2 covers 14 bases. The V segment lost 4 bases and the J segment 6 bases; nucleotides outside the gene matches: 2. Germline CDR1 LGHDT, CDR2 YNNKEL (reference sequence). The CDR3 loop spans 15 amino acids. The chain's CDR3 is CASSRGTSGGNEQFF. The CDR3 DNA is TGTGCCAGCAGCCGAGGGACTAGCGGGGGCAATGAGCAGTTCTTC.

This clonotype was seen repeatedly, ten times or more. The chain is built from TRBV28 and TRBJ1-4; TRBD1 might be the D (5 bases). Looked up from germline, CDR1 is MDHEN and CDR2 is SYDVKM. The CDR3 is 12 amino acids. V lost 5 bases and J lost 13, with 14 bases in between. CDR3 residues: CASSQQPQGLFF. CDR3 bases: TGTGCCAGCAGTCAACAACCCCAGGGACTGTTTTTT.